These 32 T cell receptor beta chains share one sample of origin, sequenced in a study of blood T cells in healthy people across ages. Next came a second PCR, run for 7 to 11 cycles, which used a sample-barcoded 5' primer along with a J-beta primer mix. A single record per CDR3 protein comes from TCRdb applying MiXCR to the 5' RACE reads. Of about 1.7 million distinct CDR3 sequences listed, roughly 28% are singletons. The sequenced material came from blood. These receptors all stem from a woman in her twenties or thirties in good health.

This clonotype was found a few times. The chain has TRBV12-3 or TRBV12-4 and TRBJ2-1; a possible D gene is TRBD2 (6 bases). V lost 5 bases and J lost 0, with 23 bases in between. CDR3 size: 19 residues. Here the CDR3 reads CASSTGLRIISSSYNEQFF. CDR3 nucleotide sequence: TGTGCCAGCAGTACGGGACTCCGGATCATATCGAGCTCCTACAATGAGCAGTTCTTC.

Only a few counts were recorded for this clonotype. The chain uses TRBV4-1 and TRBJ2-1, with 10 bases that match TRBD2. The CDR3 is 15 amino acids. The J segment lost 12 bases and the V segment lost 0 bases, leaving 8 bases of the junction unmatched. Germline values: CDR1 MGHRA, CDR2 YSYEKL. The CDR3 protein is CASSQESSGGRAQFF. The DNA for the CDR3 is TGCGCCAGCAGCCAAGAGTCTAGCGGGGGCCGGGCGCAGTTCTTC.

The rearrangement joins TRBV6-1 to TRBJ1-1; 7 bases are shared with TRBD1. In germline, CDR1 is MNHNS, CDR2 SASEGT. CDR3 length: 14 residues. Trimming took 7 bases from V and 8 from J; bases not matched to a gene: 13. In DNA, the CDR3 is TGTGCCAGCAAGAGAGGCAGGGGGTGGCCAGAAGCTTTCTTT. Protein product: CASKRGRGWPEAFF.

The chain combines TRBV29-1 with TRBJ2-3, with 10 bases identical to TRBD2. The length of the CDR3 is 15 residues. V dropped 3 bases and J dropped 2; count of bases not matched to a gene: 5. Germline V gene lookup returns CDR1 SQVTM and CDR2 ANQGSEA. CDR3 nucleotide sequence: TGCAGCGTTGATCCGAGCGGGGGGGCCACAGATACGCAGTATTTT. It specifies CSVDPSGGATDTQYF.

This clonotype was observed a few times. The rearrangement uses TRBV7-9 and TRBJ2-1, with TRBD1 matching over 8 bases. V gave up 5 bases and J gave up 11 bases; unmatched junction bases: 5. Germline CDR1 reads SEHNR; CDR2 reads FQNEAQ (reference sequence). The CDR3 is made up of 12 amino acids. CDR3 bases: TGTGCCAGCAGCCCCTGGACAGGGCAGCAGTTCTTC. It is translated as CASSPWTGQQFF. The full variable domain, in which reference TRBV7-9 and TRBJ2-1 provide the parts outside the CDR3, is DTGVSQNPRHKITKRGQNVTFRCDPISEHNRLYWYRQTLGQGPEFLTYFQNEAQLEKSRLLSDRFSAERPKGSFSTLEIQRTEQGDSAMYLCASSPWTGQQFFGPGTRLTVL.

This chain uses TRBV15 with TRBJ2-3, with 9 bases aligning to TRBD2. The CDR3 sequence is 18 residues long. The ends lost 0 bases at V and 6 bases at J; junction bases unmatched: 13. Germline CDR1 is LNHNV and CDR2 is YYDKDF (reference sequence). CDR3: CATSRDGVLAGEVDTQYF. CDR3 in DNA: TGTGCCACCAGCAGAGATGGCGTGTTAGCGGGAGAGGTGGATACGCAGTATTTT. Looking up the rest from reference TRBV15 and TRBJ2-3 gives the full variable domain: DAMVIQNPRYQVTQFGKPVTLSCSQTLNHNVMYWYQQKSSQAPKLLFHYYDKDFNNEADTPDNFQSRRPNTSFCFLDIRSPGLGDTAMYLCATSRDGVLAGEVDTQYFGPGTRLTVL.

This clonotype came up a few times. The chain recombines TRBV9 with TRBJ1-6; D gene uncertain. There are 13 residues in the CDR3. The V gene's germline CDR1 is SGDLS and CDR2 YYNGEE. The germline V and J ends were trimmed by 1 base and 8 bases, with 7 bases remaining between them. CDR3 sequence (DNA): TGTGCCAGCAGCGTAACTGATGATTCACCCCTCCACTTT. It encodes CASSVTDDSPLHF.

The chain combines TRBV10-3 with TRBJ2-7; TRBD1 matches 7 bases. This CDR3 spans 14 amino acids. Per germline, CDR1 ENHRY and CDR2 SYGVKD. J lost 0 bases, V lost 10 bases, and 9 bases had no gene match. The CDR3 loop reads CATTKGQDSYEQYF. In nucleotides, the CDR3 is TGTGCCACGACGAAAGGACAGGACTCCTACGAGCAGTACTTC.

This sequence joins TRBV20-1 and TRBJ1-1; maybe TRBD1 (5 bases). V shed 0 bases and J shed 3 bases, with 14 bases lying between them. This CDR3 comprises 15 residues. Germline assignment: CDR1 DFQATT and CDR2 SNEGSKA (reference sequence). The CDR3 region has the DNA TGCAGTGCTAGAGATACCCTGCGGGGGGACACTGAAGCTTTCTTT. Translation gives CSARDTLRGDTEAFF.

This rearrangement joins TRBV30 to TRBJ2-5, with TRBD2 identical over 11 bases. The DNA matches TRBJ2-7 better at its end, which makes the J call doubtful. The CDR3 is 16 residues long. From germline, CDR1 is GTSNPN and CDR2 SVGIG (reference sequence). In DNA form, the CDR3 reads TGTGCCTGGAGTGTACATCCTAGCGGGGGGCGCTACGAGCAGTACTTC. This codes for CAWSVHPSGGRYEQYF.

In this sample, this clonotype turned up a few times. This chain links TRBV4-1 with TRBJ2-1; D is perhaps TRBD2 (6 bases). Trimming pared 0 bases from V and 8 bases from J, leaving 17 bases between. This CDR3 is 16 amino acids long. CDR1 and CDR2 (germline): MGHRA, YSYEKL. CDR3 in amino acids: CASSQDPRRDWDEQFF. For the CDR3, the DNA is TGCGCCAGCAGCCAAGATCCAAGGCGGGATTGGGATGAGCAGTTCTTC.

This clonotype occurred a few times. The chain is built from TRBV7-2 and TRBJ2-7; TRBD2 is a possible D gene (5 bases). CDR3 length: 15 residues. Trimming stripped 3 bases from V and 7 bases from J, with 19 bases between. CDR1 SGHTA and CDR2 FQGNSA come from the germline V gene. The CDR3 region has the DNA TGTGCCAGCAGCTTCCCTGGGCGGCAGCCGGGGGAGCAGTACTTC. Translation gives CASSFPGRQPGEQYF.

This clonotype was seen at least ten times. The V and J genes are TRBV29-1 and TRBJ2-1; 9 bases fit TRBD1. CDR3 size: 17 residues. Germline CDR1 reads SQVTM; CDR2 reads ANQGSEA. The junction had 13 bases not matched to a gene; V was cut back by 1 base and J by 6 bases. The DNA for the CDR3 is TGCAGCGTTGAAGCCGGGACAGGGTGGAGGGGGGGCAATGAGCAGTTCTTC. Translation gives CSVEAGTGWRGGNEQFF.

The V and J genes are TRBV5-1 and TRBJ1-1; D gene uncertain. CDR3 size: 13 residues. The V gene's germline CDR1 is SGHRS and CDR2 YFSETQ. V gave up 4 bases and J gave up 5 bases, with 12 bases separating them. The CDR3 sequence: CASSLWVETEAFF. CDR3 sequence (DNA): TGCGCCAGCAGCCTGTGGGTTGAGACTGAAGCTTTCTTT.

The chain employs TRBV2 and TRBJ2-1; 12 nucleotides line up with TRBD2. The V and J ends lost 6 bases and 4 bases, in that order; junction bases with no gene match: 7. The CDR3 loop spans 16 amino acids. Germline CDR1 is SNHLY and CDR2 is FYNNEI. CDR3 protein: CASRATGTSGYNEQFF. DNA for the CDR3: TGTGCCAGCAGGGCTACAGGGACTAGCGGGTACAATGAGCAGTTCTTC. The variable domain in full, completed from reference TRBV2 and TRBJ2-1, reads EPEVTQTPSHQVTQMGQEVILRCVPISNHLYFYWYRQILGQKVEFLVSFYNNEISEKSEIFDDQFSVERPDGSNFTLKIRSTKLEDSAMYFCASRATGTSGYNEQFFGPGTRLTVL.

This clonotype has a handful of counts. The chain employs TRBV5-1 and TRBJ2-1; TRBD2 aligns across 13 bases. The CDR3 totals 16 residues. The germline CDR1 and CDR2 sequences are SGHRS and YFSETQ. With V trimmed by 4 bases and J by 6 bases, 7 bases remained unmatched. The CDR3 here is CASSTVLAGGGNEQFF. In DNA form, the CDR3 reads TGCGCCAGCAGCACGGTACTAGCGGGAGGGGGCAATGAGCAGTTCTTC.

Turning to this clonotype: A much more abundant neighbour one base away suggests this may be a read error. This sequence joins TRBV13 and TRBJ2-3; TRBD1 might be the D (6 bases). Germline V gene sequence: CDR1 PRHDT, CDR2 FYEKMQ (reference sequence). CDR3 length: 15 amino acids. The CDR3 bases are TGTGTCAGCAGCTACCCACAGGGTATGATAGATACGCAGTATTTT. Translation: CVSSYPQGMIDTQYF.

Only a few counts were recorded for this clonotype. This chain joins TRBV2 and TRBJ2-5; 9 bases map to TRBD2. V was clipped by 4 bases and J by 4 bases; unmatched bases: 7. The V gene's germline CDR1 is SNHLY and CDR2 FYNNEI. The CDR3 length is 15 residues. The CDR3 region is CASSAIAGARETQYF. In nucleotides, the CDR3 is TGTGCCAGCAGTGCCATAGCGGGAGCCCGAGAGACCCAGTACTTC.

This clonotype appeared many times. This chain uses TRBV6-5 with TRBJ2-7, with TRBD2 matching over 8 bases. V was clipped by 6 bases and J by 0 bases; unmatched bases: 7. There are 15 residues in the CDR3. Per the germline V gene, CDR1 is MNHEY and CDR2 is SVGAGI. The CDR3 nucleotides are TGTGCCAGCAGACCCCGGGGGGGGCGCTCCTACGAGCAGTACTTC. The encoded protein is CASRPRGGRSYEQYF.

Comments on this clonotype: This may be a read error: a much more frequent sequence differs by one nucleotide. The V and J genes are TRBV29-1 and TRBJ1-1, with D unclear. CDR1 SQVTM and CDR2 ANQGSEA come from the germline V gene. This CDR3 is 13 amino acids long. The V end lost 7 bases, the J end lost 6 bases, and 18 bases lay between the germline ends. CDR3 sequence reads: CSGAPGRSSEAFF. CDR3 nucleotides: TGCAGCGGTGCTCCGGGGAGGTCATCTGAAGCTTTCTTT.

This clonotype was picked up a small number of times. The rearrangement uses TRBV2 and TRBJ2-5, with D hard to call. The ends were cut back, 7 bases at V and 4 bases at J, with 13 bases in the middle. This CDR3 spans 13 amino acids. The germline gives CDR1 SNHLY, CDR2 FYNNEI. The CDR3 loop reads CASTLGPAETQYF. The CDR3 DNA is TGTGCCAGCACCCTAGGACCGGCAGAGACCCAGTACTTC.

The CDR3 loop reads CASSLFRDFNEQYF. DNA for the CDR3: TGTGCCAGCAGCTTGTTTAGGGATTTCAACGAGCAGTACTTC. The chain employs TRBV5-5 and TRBJ2-7; D is unclear. Germline CDR1 is SGHKS and CDR2 is YYEKEE (reference sequence). The CDR3 extends over 14 amino acids. V was clipped by 1 base and J by 5 bases, with 13 bases between them.

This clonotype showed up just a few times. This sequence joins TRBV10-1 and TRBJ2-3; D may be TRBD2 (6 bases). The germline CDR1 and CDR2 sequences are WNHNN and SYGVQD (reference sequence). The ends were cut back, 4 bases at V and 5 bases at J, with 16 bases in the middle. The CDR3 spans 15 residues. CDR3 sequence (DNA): TGCGCCAGCAGTGGAGACAGCGGGTCTATAGATACGCAGTATTTT. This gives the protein CASSGDSGSIDTQYF.

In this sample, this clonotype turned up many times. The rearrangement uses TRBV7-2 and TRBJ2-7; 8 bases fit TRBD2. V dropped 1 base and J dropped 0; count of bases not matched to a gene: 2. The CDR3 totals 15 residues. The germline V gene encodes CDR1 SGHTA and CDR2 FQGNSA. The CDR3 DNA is TGTGCCAGCAGCTTAGGGCGGGAGGCCTCCTACGAGCAGTACTTC. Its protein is CASSLGREASYEQYF.

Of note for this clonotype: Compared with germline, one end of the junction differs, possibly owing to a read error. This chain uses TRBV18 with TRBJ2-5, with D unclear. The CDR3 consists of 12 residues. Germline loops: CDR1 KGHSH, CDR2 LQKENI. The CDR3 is CTSSPPFETQYF. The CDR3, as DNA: TGTACCAGCTCACCACCGTTCGAGACCCAGTACTTC.

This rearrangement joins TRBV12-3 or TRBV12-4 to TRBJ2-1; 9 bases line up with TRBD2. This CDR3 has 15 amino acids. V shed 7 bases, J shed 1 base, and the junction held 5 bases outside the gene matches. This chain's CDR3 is CASKPAGGSYNEQFF. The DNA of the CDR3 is TGTGCCAGCAAACCGGCGGGGGGGTCCTACAATGAGCAGTTCTTC.

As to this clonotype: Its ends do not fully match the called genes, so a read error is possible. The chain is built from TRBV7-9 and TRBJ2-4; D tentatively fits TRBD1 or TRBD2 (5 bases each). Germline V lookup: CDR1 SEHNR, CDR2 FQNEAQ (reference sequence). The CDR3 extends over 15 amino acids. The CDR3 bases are TGTGCCAGCAGCCCAAGCCGGGACGGAAAAAACATTCGGTACTTC. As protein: CASSPSRDGKNIRYF.

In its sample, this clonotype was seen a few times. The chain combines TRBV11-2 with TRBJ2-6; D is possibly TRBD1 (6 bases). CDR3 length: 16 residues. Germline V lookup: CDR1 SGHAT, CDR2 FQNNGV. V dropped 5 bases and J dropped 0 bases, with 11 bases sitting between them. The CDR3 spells CASSQTGRSGANVLTF. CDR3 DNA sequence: TGTGCCAGCAGCCAAACAGGGCGCTCTGGGGCCAACGTCCTGACTTTC.

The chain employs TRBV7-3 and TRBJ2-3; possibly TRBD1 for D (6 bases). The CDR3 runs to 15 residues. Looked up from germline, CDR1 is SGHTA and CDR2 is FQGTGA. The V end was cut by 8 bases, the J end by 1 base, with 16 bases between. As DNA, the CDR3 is TGTGCCAGCTCCTCCAGGGGCATAGGCACAGATACGCAGTATTTT. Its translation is CASSSRGIGTDTQYF.

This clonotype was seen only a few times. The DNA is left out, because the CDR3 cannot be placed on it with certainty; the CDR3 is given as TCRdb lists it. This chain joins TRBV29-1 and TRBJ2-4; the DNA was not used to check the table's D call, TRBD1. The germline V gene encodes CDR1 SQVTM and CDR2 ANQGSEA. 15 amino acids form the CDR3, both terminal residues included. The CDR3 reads CSVARGTGAPNIRYF.

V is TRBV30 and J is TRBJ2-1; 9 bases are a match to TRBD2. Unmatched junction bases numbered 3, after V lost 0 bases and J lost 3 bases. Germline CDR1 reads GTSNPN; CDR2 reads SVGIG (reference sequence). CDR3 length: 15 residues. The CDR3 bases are TGTGCCTGGAGTGTAGCGGGGGGCGGCTACAATGAGCAGTTCTTC. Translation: CAWSVAGGGYNEQFF.

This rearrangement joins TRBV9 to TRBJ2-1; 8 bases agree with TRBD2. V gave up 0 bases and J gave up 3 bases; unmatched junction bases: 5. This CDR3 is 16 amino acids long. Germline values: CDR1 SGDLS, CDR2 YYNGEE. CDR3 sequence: CASSVGPGGVYNEQFF. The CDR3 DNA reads TGTGCCAGCAGCGTAGGGCCGGGGGGGGTCTACAATGAGCAGTTCTTC.